Sequencing of this T cell receptor (beta chain) was carried out in a study of cytomegalovirus exposure and HLA in healthy donors. Both 60 Vbeta primers and 13 Jbeta primers went into the PCR. Libraries were prepared by immunoSEQ multiplex PCR; TCRdb keeps only in-frame clonotypes and omits some of them. This listing includes tens of thousands of clones. CDR3 size: 14 residues. Germline lookup yields CDR1 SGHRS and CDR2 YFSETQ. The trim removed 2 bases at V and 4 bases at J, leaving 2 bases unmatched. This TCR was sampled from a woman aged 55-75 years in good health and CMV-seropositive. The sample comprised PBMCs. V gene TRBV5-1 combines with J gene TRBJ2-7, with 11 bases matching TRBD2. CDR3 sequence (DNA): TGCGCCAGCAGCTTCGGACTAGCGGGTTACGAGCAGTACTTC. Translated: CASSFGLAGYEQYF.